A selection of T cell receptor beta chains follows, all from one sample in a study of T cell responses to AZD1222 COVID-19 vaccine. Assay used: immunoSEQ multiplex PCR; TCRdb lists only in-frame clones, some missing. The sample lists about 130,000 clones, roughly 90% occurring once. The sample in question was peripheral blood, obtained 28 days after the second AZD1222 dose. All receptors come from an adult who received the AZD1222 COVID-19 vaccine. Both conserved end residues are part of each CDR3. Fields, in order: V gene, CDR3 protein.

v_gene: TRBV5-8; CDR3aa: CASSLYGRGNQPQHF
v_gene: TRBV18; CDR3aa: CASSPPAGGGAGELFF
v_gene: TRBV18; CDR3aa: CASSRSTGGTEAFF
v_gene: TRBV20-1; CDR3aa: CSARGQGGKFF
v_gene: TRBV6-1; CDR3aa: CASSEALTGLYGYTF
v_gene: TRBV6-5; CDR3aa: CATGPGTVEKLFF
v_gene: TRBV5-1; CDR3aa: CASSLQGEDGYTF
v_gene: TRBV3-1/TRBV3-2; CDR3aa: CASSQYDQGAYGYTF
v_gene: TRBV5-4; CDR3aa: CASPRRAEQYF
v_gene: TRBV5-8; CDR3aa: CASSLGTDSQETQYF
v_gene: TRBV28; CDR3aa: CASSTPTGGDDQPQHF
v_gene: TRBV27; CDR3aa: CASRREGSSEAFF
v_gene: TRBV9; CDR3aa: CASSPEDGSYEQYF
v_gene: TRBV7-2; CDR3aa: CASSPSRSTGELFF
v_gene: TRBV7-9; CDR3aa: CASSLDTPFGEQYF
v_gene: TRBV30; CDR3aa: CAWSPPLSWQGQPQHF
v_gene: TRBV4-1; CDR3aa: CASSQDLTRNTEAFF